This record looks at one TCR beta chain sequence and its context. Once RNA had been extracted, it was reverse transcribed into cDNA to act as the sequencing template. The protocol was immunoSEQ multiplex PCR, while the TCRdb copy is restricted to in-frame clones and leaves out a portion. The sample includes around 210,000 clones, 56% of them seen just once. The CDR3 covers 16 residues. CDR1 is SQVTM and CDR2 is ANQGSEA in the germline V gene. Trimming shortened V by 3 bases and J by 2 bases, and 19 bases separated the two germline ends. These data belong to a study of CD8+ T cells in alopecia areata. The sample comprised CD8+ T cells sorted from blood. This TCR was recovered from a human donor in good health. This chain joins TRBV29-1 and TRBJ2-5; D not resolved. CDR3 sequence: CSVETEIAPDQETQYF. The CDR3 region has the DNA TGCAGCGTTGAGACGGAAATAGCCCCCGATCAAGAGACCCAGTACTTC.